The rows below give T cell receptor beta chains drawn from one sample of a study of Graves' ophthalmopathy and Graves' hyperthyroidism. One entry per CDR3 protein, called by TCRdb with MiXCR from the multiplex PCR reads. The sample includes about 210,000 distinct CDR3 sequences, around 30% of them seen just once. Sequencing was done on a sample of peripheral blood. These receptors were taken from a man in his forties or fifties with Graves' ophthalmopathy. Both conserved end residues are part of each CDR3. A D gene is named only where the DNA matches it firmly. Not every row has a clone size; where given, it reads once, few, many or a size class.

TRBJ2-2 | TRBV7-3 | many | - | CASSLSSRRDLPGELFF | TGTGCCAGCAGCTTAAGTAGTAGGAGGGACCTGCCCGGGGAGCTGTTTTTT
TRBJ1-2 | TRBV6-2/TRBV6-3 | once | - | CASSYDGRNYGYTF | TGTGCCAGCAGTTACGACGGCAGAAACTATGGCTACACCTTC
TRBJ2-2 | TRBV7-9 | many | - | CASSPTTGTGELFF | TGTGCCAGCAGCCCAACGACTGGCACCGGGGAGCTGTTTTTT
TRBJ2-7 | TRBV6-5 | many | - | CASSTYSGSVGYEQYF | TGTGCCAGCAGCACCTACTCGGGGTCGGTGGGCTACGAGCAGTACTTC
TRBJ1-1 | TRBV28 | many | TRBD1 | CASGPGTAEAFF | TGTGCCAGCGGGCCCGGGACAGCAGAAGCTTTCTTT
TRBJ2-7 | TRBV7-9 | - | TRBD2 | CASSPISGTYEQYF | TGTGCCAGCAGCCCCATAAGCGGGACCTACGAGCAGTACTTC
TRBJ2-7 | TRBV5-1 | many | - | CASSLAGTPGLDEQYF | TGCGCCAGCAGCCTGGCCGGGACTCCGGGGTTGGACGAGCAGTACTTC
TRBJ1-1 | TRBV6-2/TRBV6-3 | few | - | CASSIQGLEAFF | TGTGCCAGCAGTATCCAGGGACTTGAAGCTTTCTTT
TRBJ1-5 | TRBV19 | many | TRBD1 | CASNGGQGGQPQHF | TGTGCCAGTAATGGAGGACAGGGTGGTCAGCCCCAGCATTTT
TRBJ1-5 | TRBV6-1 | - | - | CASRIGGFSNQPQHF | TGTGCCAGCAGGATAGGGGGGTTCAGCAATCAGCCCCAGCATTTT
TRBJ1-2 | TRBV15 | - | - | CATSRPTDGYGYTF | TGTGCCACCAGCAGACCAACAGATGGCTATGGCTACACCTTC
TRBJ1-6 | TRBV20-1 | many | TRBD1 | CSARGRDRNSPLHF | TGCAGTGCTAGAGGCCGGGACAGAAATTCACCCCTCCACTTT
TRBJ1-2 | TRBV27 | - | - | CASRGAPLRGDNYGYTF | TGTGCCAGCAGGGGGGCCCCGCTGAGGGGGGACAACTATGGCTACACCTTC
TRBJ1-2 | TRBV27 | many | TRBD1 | CASSRDRVAYGYTF | TGTGCCAGCAGCCGCGACAGGGTTGCGTATGGCTACACCTTC
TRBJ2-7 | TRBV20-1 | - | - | CSARDPEGRAYEQYF | TGCAGTGCTAGAGATCCGGAAGGGAGAGCCTACGAGCAGTACTTC
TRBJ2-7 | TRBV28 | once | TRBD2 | CASRTLAGGNYEQYF | TGTGCCAGCAGAACGCTAGCGGGAGGCAACTACGAGCAGTACTTC
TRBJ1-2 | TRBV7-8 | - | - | CASSSALGVYGYTF | TGTGCCAGCAGCTCGGCCCTCGGGGTCTATGGCTACACCTTC
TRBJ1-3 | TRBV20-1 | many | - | CSAKDYLRSTIYF | TGCAGTGCTAAGGATTACTTACGAAGCACCATATATTTT
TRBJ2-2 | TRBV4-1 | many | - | CASSQKPLTNTGELFF | TGCGCCAGCAGCCAAAAGCCGCTCACGAACACCGGGGAGCTGTTTTTT
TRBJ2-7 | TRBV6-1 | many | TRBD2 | CASSRARLAGTYEQYF | TGTGCCAGCAGTAGGGCAAGACTAGCGGGAACCTACGAGCAGTACTTC
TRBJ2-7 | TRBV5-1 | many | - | CASSLGPWTPSGEQYF | TGCGCCAGCAGCTTGGGGCCGTGGACACCCAGCGGAGAGCAGTACTTC
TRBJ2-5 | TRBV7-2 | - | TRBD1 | CASSATGLETQYF | TGTGCCAGCAGCGCGACAGGGCTGGAGACCCAGTACTTC
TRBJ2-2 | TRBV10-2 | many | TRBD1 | CASSESGQGYTGELFF | TGCGCCAGCAGTGAGTCAGGACAGGGGTACACCGGGGAGCTGTTTTTT
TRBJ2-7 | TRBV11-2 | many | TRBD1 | CASSLEPGQGSEQYF | TGTGCCAGCAGCTTAGAGCCGGGACAGGGTTCCGAGCAGTACTTC
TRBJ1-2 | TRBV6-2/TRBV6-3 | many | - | CASRQRDKIQPNYGYTF | TGTGCCAGCAGACAAAGGGACAAGATACAACCTAACTATGGCTACACCTTC
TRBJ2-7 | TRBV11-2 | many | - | CASSLDSQSYEQYF | TGTGCCAGCAGCTTAGATTCACAGAGCTACGAGCAGTACTTC
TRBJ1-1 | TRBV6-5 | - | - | CASSYSKVLNTEAFF | TGTGCCAGCAGTTACTCGAAGGTGTTGAACACTGAAGCTTTCTTT
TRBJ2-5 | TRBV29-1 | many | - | CSVALLVQETQYF | TGCAGCGTTGCCCTACTTGTACAAGAGACCCAGTACTTC